The TCR beta chain described here comes from a study of T cells in Graves' hyperthyroidism and ophthalmopathy. Researchers took RNA transcripts and amplified the TCR beta CDR3 regions from them. The study used the HTBI primer set for a first-round RT-PCR of the TCR CDR3. Using its own MiXCR run on the multiplex PCR reads, TCRdb lists one record per CDR3 protein. The sample carries 500,000 to 750,000 distinct CDR3 sequences, 15% to 17% recorded once. The CDR3 extends over 18 amino acids. The V and J ends lost 4 bases and 2 bases respectively, with 24 bases between them. CDR1 is MNHGY and CDR2 is SVAAGI in the germline V gene. This clonotype was seen more than once but under ten times. Its specificity is unknown. With a much larger clone just one base away, this may be a read error. General study results and limits: In blood, most of the thyroid clonotypes expanded above 0.001 were also present. The model's output predicted ophthalmopathy at a median of roughly 6 months prior to onset.

Each diagnosis was grounded in clinical symptoms, serum thyroxine and TRAb, thyroid ultrasound, and orbital computed tomography. PBMCs were derived from about 10 ml fresh peripheral blood. The TCR comes from a woman in her twenties or thirties with Graves' hyperthyroidism. This chain links TRBV6-9 with TRBJ2-7; D is ambiguous. The sequenced material came from blood. DNA for the CDR3: TGTGCCAGCAGTTGCTCGGCGGTGTCTAAGCGTACCCCCTACGAGCAGTACTTC. This sequence encodes CASSCSAVSKRTPYEQYF.